Following are 28 T cell receptor beta chains from one sample sequenced in a study of cytomegalovirus exposure and HLA in healthy donors. PCR employed 60 Vbeta and 13 Jbeta primers. Method: immunoSEQ multiplex PCR; TCRdb's copy keeps in-frame clones and lacks some. In the table there are some 180,000 clones, more than 65% of which are singletons. The sequenced sample consisted of PBMCs. These receptors all come from a young woman in good health and CMV-seropositive.

With respect to this clone: The same CDR3 arises from other DNA sequences in this sample as well. The genes are TRBV9 and TRBJ2-5; D is uncertain. The germline gives CDR1 SGDLS, CDR2 YYNGEE. The CDR3 spans 13 residues. V was cut by 0 bases and J by 4 bases, with 7 bases left in between. CDR3 region: CASSVGLGETQYF. The CDR3 DNA is TGTGCCAGCAGCGTAGGGCTAGGAGAGACCCAGTACTTC. Full variable domain (rest looked up from reference TRBV9 and TRBJ2-5): DSGVTQTPKHLITATGQRVTLRCSPRSGDLSVYWYQQSLDQGLQFLIQYYNGEERAKGNILERFSAQQFPDLHSELNLSSLELGDSALYFCASSVGLGETQYFGPGTRLLVL.

The chain has TRBV30 and TRBJ1-2, with D perhaps matching TRBD1 (6 bases). The CDR3 extends over 14 amino acids. The germline gives CDR1 GTSNPN, CDR2 SVGIG (reference sequence). V lost 1 base, J lost 6 bases, and 15 bases lay in between. The CDR3 reads CAWSATLNRDGYTF. As DNA, the CDR3 is TGTGCCTGGAGTGCTACCCTTAACAGGGATGGCTACACCTTC.

This clone was seen a few times. V usage is TRBV9 and J usage is TRBJ2-5, with 12 bases aligning to TRBD2. J gave up 2 bases and V 4 bases, and 15 bases lay outside the gene matches. Germline V gene lookup returns CDR1 SGDLS and CDR2 YYNGEE. CDR3 length: 19 amino acids. The CDR3 sequence: CASSTNYDGLAGRQETQYF. The CDR3 region has the DNA TGTGCCAGCAGCACCAACTACGACGGACTAGCGGGACGACAAGAGACCCAGTACTTC.

The V gene is TRBV6-5, the J gene TRBJ2-6; D unresolved. Germline V gene data show CDR1 as MNHEY and CDR2 as SVGAGI. The germline V and J ends were trimmed by 11 bases and 2 bases, with 4 bases remaining between them. CDR3 length equals 11 residues. The CDR3 spells CACTGANVLTF. CDR3 in DNA: TGTGCCTGTACTGGGGCCAACGTCCTGACTTTC.

This chain joins TRBV5-4 and TRBJ2-5; 13 bases are a match to TRBD2. V shed 3 bases, J shed 4 bases, and the junction held 6 bases outside the gene matches. The germline V gene has CDR1 SGHNT and CDR2 YYREEE (reference sequence). The CDR3 covers 16 residues. CDR3 sequence (DNA): TGTGCCAGCAGCTCTGGACTAGCGGGGGCCCCAGAGACCCAGTACTTC. Translation: CASSSGLAGAPETQYF.

This clone occurred a few times. In nucleotides, the CDR3 is TGTGCCAGCAGCTTAGGGGGGGGATCACCCCTCCACTTT. This gives the protein CASSLGGGSPLHF. The rearrangement uses TRBV7-8 and TRBJ1-6; D is perhaps TRBD1 (5 bases). CDR3 length: 13 residues. The V gene's germline CDR1 is SGHVS and CDR2 FQNEAQ. Trimming cost V 1 base and J 10 bases, with 8 bases left between them.

This clone appeared once. The chain links TRBV18 to TRBJ1-1; D may be TRBD1 (5 bases). Deletions cut 3 bases from V and 6 bases from J, with 11 bases between. Per germline, CDR1 KGHSH and CDR2 LQKENI. This CDR3 is 13 amino acids long. The CDR3 reads CASSPRREAEAFF. The CDR3 DNA is TGTGCCAGCTCACCGCGCAGGGAGGCTGAAGCTTTCTTT.

In this sample, this clone turned up a few times. The rearrangement links TRBV27 to TRBJ2-7, with 8 nucleotides matching TRBD1. Germline assignment: CDR1 MNHEY and CDR2 SMNVEV (reference sequence). The CDR3 consists of 15 residues. V lost 5 bases, J lost 3 bases, and 9 bases stayed unmatched. In DNA, the CDR3 is TGTGCCAGCAGTGCCTCGGGACAGGCATTCTACGAGCAGTACTTC. Its translation: CASSASGQAFYEQYF.

The V and J genes are TRBV9 and TRBJ2-7; tentative D call: TRBD1 (6 bases). The CDR3 runs 14 residues. V was clipped by 0 bases and J by 6 bases, with 13 bases between them. Germline-derived CDR1 and CDR2 are SGDLS and YYNGEE. CDR3 sequence reads: CASSVDVTGIEQYF. The CDR3 DNA follows: TGTGCCAGCAGCGTAGACGTCACAGGGATCGAGCAGTACTTC.

This chain uses TRBV7-9 with TRBJ2-7; 9 bases match TRBD1. Germline CDR1 SEHNR, CDR2 FQNEAQ (reference sequence). Trimming removed 8 bases from V and 5 bases from J; junction bases left unmatched: 7. The CDR3 spans 13 residues. The CDR3 region is CASGGQGYNEQYF. The CDR3 nucleotides are TGTGCCAGCGGGGGACAGGGCTACAACGAGCAGTACTTC.

The genes are TRBV28 and TRBJ2-7, with TRBD2 matching over 7 bases. Germline V gives CDR1 MDHEN, CDR2 SYDVKM. V lost 4 bases and J lost 1; bases outside the gene matches: 13. The CDR3 has 17 amino acids. The CDR3 reads CASSSRDYRLRSYEQYF. The CDR3 DNA reads TGTGCCAGCAGTTCCCGGGACTACAGGCTTAGATCCTACGAGCAGTACTTC.

The J gene is TRBJ2-5, the V gene TRBV7-7; perhaps TRBD2 as D (6 bases). Trimming left V 0 bases short and J 4 bases short, with 12 bases between. The V gene's germline CDR1 is SSHAT and CDR2 FNYEAQ (reference sequence). CDR3 length equals 15 residues. CDR3 in amino acids: CASSLALAGTETQYF. CDR3 coding DNA: TGTGCCAGCAGCTTAGCTCTGGCGGGGACAGAGACCCAGTACTTC.

The CDR3 coding sequence is TGTGCCAGCAGCCGGGGCGCCTCTAATCAGCCCCAGCATTTT. Translation: CASSRGASNQPQHF. This chain joins TRBV4-2 and TRBJ1-5; D may be TRBD1 (5 bases). This CDR3 has 14 amino acids. V lost 4 bases, J lost 4 bases, and 11 bases lay in between. Looked up from germline, CDR1 is LGHNA and CDR2 is YNFKEQ.

The chain couples TRBV19 to TRBJ2-6, with D perhaps TRBD2 (6 bases). This CDR3 comprises 17 residues. V shed 5 bases and J shed 0 bases, with 14 bases lying between them. Germline V gene data show CDR1 as LNHDA and CDR2 as SQIVND (reference sequence). The CDR3 DNA reads TGTGCCAGTAGTCCGGGGGACCGAAGCTCTGGGGCCAACGTCCTGACTTTC. It specifies CASSPGDRSSGANVLTF.

Relative to its sample, this clone is medium-sized. The rearrangement uses TRBV28 and TRBJ2-1; D is possibly TRBD2 (5 bases). Looked up from germline, CDR1 is MDHEN and CDR2 is SYDVKM. Deletions cut 5 bases from V and 6 bases from J, with 17 bases between. The CDR3 loop spans 15 amino acids. The CDR3: CASSVMRVPPNEQFF. For the CDR3, the DNA is TGTGCCAGCAGTGTCATGCGGGTCCCCCCCAATGAGCAGTTCTTC.

The genes are TRBV9 and TRBJ1-1; a possible D gene is TRBD1 (5 bases). The CDR3 loop spans 15 amino acids. From germline, CDR1 is SGDLS and CDR2 YYNGEE. The ends were cut back, 0 bases at V and 0 bases at J, with 9 bases in the middle. CDR3 bases: TGTGCCAGCAGCGTAGGCGACAGACTGAACACTGAAGCTTTCTTT. Its protein product is CASSVGDRLNTEAFF.

The chain combines TRBV28 with TRBJ2-7; 7 bases map to TRBD1. V was clipped by 6 bases and J by 6 bases; unmatched bases: 14. Germline assignment: CDR1 MDHEN and CDR2 SYDVKM. The CDR3 length is 15 residues. CDR3 coding DNA: TGTGCCAGCAGCTCGAGACAGGGTTGGCGCGGCGAGCAGTACTTC. Its protein is CASSSRQGWRGEQYF. Complete variable domain (other parts from reference TRBV28 and TRBJ2-7): DVKVTQSSRYLVKRTGEKVFLECVQDMDHENMFWYRQDPGLGLRLIYFSYDVKMKEKGDIPEGYSVSREKKERFSLILESASTNQTSMYLCASSSRQGWRGEQYFGPGTRLTVT.

The chain couples TRBV19 to TRBJ1-5, with D unclear. Germline V gene sequence: CDR1 LNHDA, CDR2 SQIVND (reference sequence). V was clipped by 1 base and J by 0 bases, with 7 bases between them. This CDR3 is built from 15 residues. For the CDR3, the DNA is TGTGCCAGTAGTATAGTTGCCAGTAGCAATCAGCCCCAGCATTTT. It specifies CASSIVASSNQPQHF.

The rearrangement joins TRBV7-3 to TRBJ2-7, with 8 bases lining up with TRBD1. This CDR3 is built from 14 residues. Germline V gives CDR1 SGHTA, CDR2 FQGTGA. V shed 1 base, J shed 3 bases, and the junction held 2 bases outside the gene matches. CDR3 sequence: CASSLRQGHYEQYF. The CDR3 nucleotides are TGTGCCAGCAGCTTAAGACAGGGGCACTACGAGCAGTACTTC.

This rearrangement joins TRBV5-4 to TRBJ2-5, with unresolved D. This CDR3 contains 15 residues. The germline V gene encodes CDR1 SGHNT and CDR2 YYREEE (reference sequence). V was trimmed by 0 bases and J by 5 bases, leaving 14 bases between them. The CDR3 protein is CASSLALVESETQYF. The DNA of the CDR3 is TGTGCCAGCAGCTTGGCTCTGGTTGAGTCGGAGACCCAGTACTTC.

This chain links TRBV4-1 with TRBJ2-7, with D uncertain. Germline loops: CDR1 MGHRA, CDR2 YSYEKL. Trimming shortened V by 3 bases and J by 7 bases, and 10 bases separated the two germline ends. CDR3 length equals 12 residues. CDR3 region: CASSHVGLEQYF. CDR3 DNA sequence: TGCGCCAGCAGCCACGTCGGTTTGGAGCAGTACTTC.

V and J are TRBV7-2 and TRBJ2-1, with 7 bases identical to TRBD2. The germline CDR1 and CDR2 sequences are SGHTA and FQGNSA. J lost 2 bases, V lost 5 bases, and 9 bases had no gene match. CDR3 length: 16 amino acids. In DNA form, the CDR3 reads TGTGCCAGCAGCCCCTGGGCGGGGGAGACCTACAATGAGCAGTTCTTC. Protein: CASSPWAGETYNEQFF.

The CDR3 DNA reads TGTGCCAGCAGTTTATCTTTACCCACGGGGGAGCAGTACTTC. Translation: CASSLSLPTGEQYF. V usage is TRBV28 and J usage is TRBJ2-5, with a possible D match to TRBD2 (6 bases). Trimming took 1 base from V and 11 from J, leaving 17 bases between them. CDR1 and CDR2 (germline): MDHEN, SYDVKM. The CDR3 has 14 amino acids.

This chain connects TRBV6-1 to TRBJ1-6, with a weak D call TRBD1 (6 bases). The CDR3 has 15 residues. The ends were cut back, 2 bases at V and 4 bases at J, with 9 bases in the middle. The V gene's germline CDR1 is MNHNS and CDR2 SASEGT. The DNA for the CDR3 is TGTGCCAGCAGTGAACGGGGGGCTTATAATTCACCCCTCCACTTT. Translation gives CASSERGAYNSPLHF.

Here the CDR3 reads CASSLPARDRAGNQPQHF. CDR3 sequence (DNA): TGTGCCAGCAGCTTGCCAGCCCGGGACAGGGCGGGCAATCAGCCCCAGCATTTT. This chain connects TRBV11-2 to TRBJ1-5; 9 bases line up with TRBD1. Germline lookup yields CDR1 SGHAT and CDR2 FQNNGV. J was trimmed by 2 bases and V by 3 bases; bases with no gene match: 11. The CDR3 extends over 18 amino acids. Complete variable domain (other parts from reference TRBV11-2 and TRBJ1-5): EAGVAQSPRYKIIEKRQSVAFWCNPISGHATLYWYQQILGQGPKLLIQFQNNGVVDDSQLPKDRFSAERLKGVDSTLKIQPAKLEDSAVYLCASSLPARDRAGNQPQHFGDGTRLSIL.

The rearrangement joins TRBV30 to TRBJ2-7, with 9 bases lining up with TRBD2. The CDR3 has 15 residues. V was pared by 2 bases and J by 4 bases, with 9 bases of the junction left unmatched. CDR1 and CDR2 from the germline V gene are GTSNPN and SVGIG (reference sequence). The chain's CDR3 is CAWSRAGGGAYEQYF. CDR3 bases: TGTGCCTGGAGTCGGGCTGGCGGGGGGGCATACGAGCAGTACTTC.

The rearrangement joins TRBV18 to TRBJ2-7; D is unresolved. Germline values: CDR1 KGHSH, CDR2 LQKENI. CDR3 length equals 14 residues. The ends were cut back, 3 bases at V and 2 bases at J, with 11 bases in the middle. This CDR3 is CASSPPSEAYEQYF. The DNA for the CDR3 is TGTGCCAGCTCACCCCCGAGTGAGGCCTACGAGCAGTACTTC.

The genes are TRBV7-3 and TRBJ1-3, with a possible D match to TRBD1 (6 bases). V lost 1 base to trimming and J lost 2 bases, with 15 bases between them. The CDR3 totals 17 residues. The germline gives CDR1 SGHTA, CDR2 FQGTGA. CDR3 nucleotide sequence: TGTGCCAGCAGCTTAAGGGGCAGGGGAACGGCTGGAAACACCATATATTTT. Translating gives CASSLRGRGTAGNTIYF.